These 2 T cell receptor beta chains originate from one sample sequenced in a study of identical twins. TCRdb analysed the 5' RACE reads with MiXCR anew, one entry per CDR3 protein. The data hold approximately 530,000 distinct CDR3 sequences, with about 22% observed a single time. Separately, the same data were catalogued under a study of yellow fever vaccine responses in identical twins.

Sequencing was performed on CD4+ T cells sorted from blood. These receptors came from a woman aged 18-35 years in good health.

V usage is TRBV4-1 and J usage is TRBJ2-4; D call uncertain. Germline lookup yields CDR1 MGHRA and CDR2 YSYEKL. The CDR3 is made up of 18 amino acids. V gave up 0 bases and J gave up 0 bases, with 15 bases separating them. The CDR3 nucleotides are TGCGCCAGCAGCCAAGAGGGCGAGCTAAACCGAGCCAAAAACATTCAGTACTTC. It specifies CASSQEGELNRAKNIQYF.

The CDR3 nucleotides are TGTGCCAGCAGTACCGGACTAGTTGGGGCGGAGACCCAGTACTTC. This sequence encodes CASSTGLVGAETQYF. The V gene is TRBV6-1, the J gene TRBJ2-5; TRBD2 matches at 7 bases. Per the germline V gene, CDR1 is MNHNS and CDR2 is SASEGT. The ends lost 5 bases at V and 5 bases at J; junction bases unmatched: 11. There are 15 residues in the CDR3.